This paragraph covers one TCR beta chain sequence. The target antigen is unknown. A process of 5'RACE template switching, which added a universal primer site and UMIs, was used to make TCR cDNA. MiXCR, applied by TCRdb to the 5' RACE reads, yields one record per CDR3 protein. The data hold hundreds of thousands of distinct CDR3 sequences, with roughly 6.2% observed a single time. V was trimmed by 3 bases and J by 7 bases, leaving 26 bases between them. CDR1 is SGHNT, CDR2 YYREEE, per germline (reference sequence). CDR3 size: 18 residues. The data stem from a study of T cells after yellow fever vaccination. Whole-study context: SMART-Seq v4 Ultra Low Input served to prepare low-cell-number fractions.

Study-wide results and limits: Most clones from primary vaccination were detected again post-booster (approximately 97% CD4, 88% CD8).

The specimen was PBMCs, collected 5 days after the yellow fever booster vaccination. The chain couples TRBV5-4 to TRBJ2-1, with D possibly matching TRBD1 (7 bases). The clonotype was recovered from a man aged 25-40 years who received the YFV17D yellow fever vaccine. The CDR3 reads CASSSGGSGTRSINEQFF. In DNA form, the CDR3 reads TGTGCCAGCAGCTCAGGGGGGTCCGGGACCCGAAGTATTAATGAGCAGTTCTTC.